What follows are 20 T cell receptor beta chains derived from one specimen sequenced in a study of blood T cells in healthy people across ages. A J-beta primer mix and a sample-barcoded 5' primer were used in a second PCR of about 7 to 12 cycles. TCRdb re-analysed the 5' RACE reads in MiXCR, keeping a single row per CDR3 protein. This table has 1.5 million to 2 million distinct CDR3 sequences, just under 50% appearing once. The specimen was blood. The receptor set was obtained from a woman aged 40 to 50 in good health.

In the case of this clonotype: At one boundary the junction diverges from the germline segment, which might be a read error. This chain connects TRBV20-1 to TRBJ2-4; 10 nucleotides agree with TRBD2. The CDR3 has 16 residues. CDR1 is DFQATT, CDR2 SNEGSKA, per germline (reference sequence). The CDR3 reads CSARDRASGGKSIQYF. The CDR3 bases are TGCAGTGCTAGAGATCGGGCTAGCGGGGGCAAAAGCATTCAGTACTTC.

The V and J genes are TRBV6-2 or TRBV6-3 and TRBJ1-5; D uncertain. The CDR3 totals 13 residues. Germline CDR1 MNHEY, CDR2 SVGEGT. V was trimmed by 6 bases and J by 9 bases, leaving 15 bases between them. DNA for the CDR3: TGTGCCAGCAGAACGACGGCCTGGGGGCCCCAGCATTTT. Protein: CASRTTAWGPQHF.

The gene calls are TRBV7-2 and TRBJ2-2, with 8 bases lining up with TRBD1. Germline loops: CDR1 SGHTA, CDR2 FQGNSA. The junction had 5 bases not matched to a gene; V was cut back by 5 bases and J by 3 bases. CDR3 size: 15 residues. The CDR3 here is CASSTRQGYTGELFF. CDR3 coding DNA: TGTGCCAGCAGCACCCGACAGGGGTACACCGGGGAGCTGTTTTTT. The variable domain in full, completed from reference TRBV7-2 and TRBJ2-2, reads GAGVSQSPSNKVTEKGKDVELRCDPISGHTALYWYRQSLGQGLEFLIYFQGNSAPDKSGLPSDRFSAERTGGSVSTLTIQRTQQEDSAVYLCASSTRQGYTGELFFGEGSRLTVL.

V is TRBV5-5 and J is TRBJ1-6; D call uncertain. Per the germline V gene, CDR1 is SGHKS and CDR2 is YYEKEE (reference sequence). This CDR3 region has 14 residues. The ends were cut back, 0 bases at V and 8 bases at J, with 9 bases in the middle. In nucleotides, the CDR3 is TGTGCCAGCAGCTTGGGGTCCAGTTATTCACCCCTCCACTTT. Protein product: CASSLGSSYSPLHF.

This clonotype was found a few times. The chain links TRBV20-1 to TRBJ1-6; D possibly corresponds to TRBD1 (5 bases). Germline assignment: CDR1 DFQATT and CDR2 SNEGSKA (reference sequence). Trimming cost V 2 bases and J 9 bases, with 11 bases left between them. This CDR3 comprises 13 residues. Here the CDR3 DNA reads TGCAGTGCTAGACACCGGGGGAGTTCACCCCTCCACTTT. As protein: CSARHRGSSPLHF.

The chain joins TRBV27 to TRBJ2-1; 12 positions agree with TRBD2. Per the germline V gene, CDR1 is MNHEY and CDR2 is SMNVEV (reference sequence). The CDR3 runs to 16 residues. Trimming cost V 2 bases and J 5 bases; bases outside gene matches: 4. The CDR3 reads CASSLRLAGAHNEQFF. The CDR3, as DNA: TGTGCCAGCAGTTTAAGACTAGCGGGGGCTCACAATGAGCAGTTCTTC.

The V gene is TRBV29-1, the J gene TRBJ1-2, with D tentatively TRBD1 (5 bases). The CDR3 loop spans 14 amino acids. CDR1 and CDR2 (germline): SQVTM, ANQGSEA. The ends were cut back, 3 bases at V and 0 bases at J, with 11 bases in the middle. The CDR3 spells CSVDQGPSNYGYTF. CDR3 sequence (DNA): TGCAGCGTTGACCAGGGTCCTTCTAACTATGGCTACACCTTC. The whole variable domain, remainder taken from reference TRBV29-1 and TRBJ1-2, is SAVISQKPSRDICQRGTSLTIQCQVDSQVTMMFWYRQQPGQSLTLIATANQGSEATYESGFVIDKFPISRPNLTFSTLTVSNMSPEDSSIYLCSVDQGPSNYGYTFGSGTRLTVV.

Written as DNA, the CDR3 is TGCAGTGCTAGTGGGGCCCGGCTCTGGGATGAGCAGTTCTTC. It codes for CSASGARLWDEQFF. This rearrangement joins TRBV20-1 to TRBJ2-1; a weak D match, TRBD1 (5 bases). The CDR3 extends over 14 amino acids. Between the trimmed V and J ends, which lost 3 bases and 8 bases, there was a span of 17 bases. Germline loops: CDR1 DFQATT, CDR2 SNEGSKA (reference sequence).

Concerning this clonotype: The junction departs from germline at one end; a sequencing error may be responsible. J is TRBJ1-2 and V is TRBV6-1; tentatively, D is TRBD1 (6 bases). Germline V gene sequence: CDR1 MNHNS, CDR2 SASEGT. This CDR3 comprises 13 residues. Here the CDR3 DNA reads TGTGCCAGCAGGGAAGACAGGCTCTATGGCTACACCTTC. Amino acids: CASREDRLYGYTF.

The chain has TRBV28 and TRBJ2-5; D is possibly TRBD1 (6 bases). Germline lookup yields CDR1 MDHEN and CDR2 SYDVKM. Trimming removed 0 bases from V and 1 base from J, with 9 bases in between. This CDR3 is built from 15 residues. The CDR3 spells CASSLWGHTQETQYF. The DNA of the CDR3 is TGTGCCAGCAGTTTATGGGGACATACCCAAGAGACCCAGTACTTC.

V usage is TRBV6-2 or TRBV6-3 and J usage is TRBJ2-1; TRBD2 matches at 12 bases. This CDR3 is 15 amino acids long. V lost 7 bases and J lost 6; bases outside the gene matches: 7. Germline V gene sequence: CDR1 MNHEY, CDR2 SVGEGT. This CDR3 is CASTSRLAGVNEQFF. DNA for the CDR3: TGTGCCAGCACATCAAGACTAGCGGGGGTCAATGAGCAGTTCTTC.

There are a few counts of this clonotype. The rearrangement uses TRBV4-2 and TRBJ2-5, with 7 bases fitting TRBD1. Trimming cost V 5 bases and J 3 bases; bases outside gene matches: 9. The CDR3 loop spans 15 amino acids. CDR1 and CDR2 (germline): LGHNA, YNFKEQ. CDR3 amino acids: CASSDLGGPEETQYF. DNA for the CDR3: TGTGCCAGCAGCGACCTAGGGGGCCCTGAAGAGACCCAGTACTTC.

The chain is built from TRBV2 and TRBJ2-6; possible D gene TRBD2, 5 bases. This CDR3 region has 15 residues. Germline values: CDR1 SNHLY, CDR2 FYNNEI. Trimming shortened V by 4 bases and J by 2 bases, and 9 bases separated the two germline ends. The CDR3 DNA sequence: TGTGCCAGCAGTGTCGAGGGTGCTGGGGCCAACGTCCTGACTTTC. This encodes CASSVEGAGANVLTF. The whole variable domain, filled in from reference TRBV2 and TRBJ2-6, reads EPEVTQTPSHQVTQMGQEVILRCVPISNHLYFYWYRQILGQKVEFLVSFYNNEISEKSEIFDDQFSVERPDGSNFTLKIRSTKLEDSAMYFCASSVEGAGANVLTFGAGSRLTVL.

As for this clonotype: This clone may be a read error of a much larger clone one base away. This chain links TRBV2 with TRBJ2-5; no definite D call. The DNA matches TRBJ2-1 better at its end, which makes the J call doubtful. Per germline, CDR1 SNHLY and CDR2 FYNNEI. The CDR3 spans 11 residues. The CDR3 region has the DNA TGTGCCAGCAGCGCCCAAGAGACCCAGTTCTTC. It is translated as CASSAQETQFF.

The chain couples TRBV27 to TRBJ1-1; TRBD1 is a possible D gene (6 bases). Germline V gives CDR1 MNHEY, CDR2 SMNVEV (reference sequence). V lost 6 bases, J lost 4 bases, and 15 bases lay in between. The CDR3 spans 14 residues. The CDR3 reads CASRSTGMGTEAFF. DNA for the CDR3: TGTGCCAGCAGATCGACAGGTATGGGCACTGAAGCTTTCTTT.

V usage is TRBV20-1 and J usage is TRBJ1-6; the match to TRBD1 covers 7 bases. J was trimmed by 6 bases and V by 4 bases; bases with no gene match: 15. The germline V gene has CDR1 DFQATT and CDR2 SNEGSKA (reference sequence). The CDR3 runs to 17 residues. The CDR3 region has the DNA TGCAGTGCTATCGGGGGGAGGACAGGACCGAGTAATTCACCCCTCCACTTT. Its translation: CSAIGGRTGPSNSPLHF.

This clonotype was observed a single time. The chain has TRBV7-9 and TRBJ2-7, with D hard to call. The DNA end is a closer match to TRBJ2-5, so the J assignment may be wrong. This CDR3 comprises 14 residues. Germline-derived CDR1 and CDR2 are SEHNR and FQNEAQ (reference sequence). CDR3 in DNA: TGTGCCAGCAGCTTAGAGGCTAAAAAAGAGACCCAGTACTTC. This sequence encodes CASSLEAKKETQYF.

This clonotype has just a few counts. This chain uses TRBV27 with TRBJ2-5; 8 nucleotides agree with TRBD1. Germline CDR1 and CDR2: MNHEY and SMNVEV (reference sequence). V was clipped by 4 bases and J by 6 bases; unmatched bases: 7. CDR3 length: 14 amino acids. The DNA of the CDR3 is TGTGCCAGCAGTTCGACAGGGGTGGTGAAGACCCAGTACTTC. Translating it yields CASSSTGVVKTQYF.

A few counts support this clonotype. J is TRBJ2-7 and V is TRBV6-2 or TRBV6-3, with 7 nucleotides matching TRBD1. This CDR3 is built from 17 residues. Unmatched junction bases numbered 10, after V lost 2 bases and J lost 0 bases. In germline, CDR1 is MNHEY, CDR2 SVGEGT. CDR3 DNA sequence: TGTGCCAGCAGTTACGTTAGGGGGCGATCCCTCTCCTACGAGCAGTACTTC. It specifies CASSYVRGRSLSYEQYF.

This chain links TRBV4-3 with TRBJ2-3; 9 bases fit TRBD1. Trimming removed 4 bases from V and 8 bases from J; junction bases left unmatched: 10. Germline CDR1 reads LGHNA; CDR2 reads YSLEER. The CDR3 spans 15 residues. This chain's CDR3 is CASSLDRGSSGTQYF. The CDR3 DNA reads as TGCGCCAGCAGCCTGGACAGGGGTAGCTCAGGTACGCAGTATTTT.